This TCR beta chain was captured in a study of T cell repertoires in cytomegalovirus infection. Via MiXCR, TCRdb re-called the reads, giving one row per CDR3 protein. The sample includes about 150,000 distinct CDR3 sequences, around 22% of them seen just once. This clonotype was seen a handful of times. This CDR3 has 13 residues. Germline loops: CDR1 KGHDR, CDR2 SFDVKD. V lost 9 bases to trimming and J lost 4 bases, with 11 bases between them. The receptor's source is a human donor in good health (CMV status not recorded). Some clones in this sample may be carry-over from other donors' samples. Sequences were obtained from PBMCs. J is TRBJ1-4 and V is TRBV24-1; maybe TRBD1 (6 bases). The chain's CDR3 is CATQGFGNEKLFF. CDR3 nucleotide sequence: TGTGCCACCCAGGGGTTTGGTAATGAAAAACTGTTTTTT.